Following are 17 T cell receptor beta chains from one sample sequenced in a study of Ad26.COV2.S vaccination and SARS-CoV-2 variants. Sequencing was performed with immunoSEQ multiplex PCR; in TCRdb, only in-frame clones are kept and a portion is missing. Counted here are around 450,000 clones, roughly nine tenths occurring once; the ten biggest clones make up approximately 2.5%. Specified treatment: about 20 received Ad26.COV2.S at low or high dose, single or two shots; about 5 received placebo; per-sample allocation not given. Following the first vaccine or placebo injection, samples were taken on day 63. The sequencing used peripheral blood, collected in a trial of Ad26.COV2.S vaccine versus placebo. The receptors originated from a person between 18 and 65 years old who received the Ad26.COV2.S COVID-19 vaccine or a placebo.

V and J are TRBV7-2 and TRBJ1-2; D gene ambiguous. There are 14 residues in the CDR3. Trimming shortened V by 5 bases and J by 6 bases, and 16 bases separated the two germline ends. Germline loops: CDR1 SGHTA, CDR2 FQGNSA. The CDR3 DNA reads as TGTGCCAGCAGCCAACACTCACGGACGGATGGCTACACCTTC. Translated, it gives CASSQHSRTDGYTF. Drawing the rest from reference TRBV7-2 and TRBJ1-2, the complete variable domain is GAGVSQSPSNKVTEKGKDVELRCDPISGHTALYWYRQSLGQGLEFLIYFQGNSAPDKSGLPSDRFSAERTGGSVSTLTIQRTQQEDSAVYLCASSQHSRTDGYTFGSGTRLTVV.

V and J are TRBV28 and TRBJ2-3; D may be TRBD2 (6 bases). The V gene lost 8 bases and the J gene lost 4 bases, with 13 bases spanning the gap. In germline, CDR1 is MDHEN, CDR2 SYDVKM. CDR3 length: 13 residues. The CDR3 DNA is TGTGCCAGCCTATATTGGGGGGCAGATACGCAGTATTTT. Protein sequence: CASLYWGADTQYF. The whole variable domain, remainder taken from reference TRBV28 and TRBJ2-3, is DVKVTQSSRYLVKRTGEKVFLECVQDMDHENMFWYRQDPGLGLRLIYFSYDVKMKEKGDIPEGYSVSREKKERFSLILESASTNQTSMYLCASLYWGADTQYFGPGTRLTVL.

In DNA, the CDR3 is TGTGCCAGTAGTCGACAGGGAATCAATCAGCCCCAGCATTTT. Amino acid sequence: CASSRQGINQPQHF. The chain employs TRBV19 and TRBJ1-5; 7 positions agree with TRBD1. The junction had 4 bases not matched to a gene; V was cut back by 5 bases and J by 3 bases. The length of the CDR3 is 14 residues. Germline CDR1 is LNHDA and CDR2 is SQIVND (reference sequence).

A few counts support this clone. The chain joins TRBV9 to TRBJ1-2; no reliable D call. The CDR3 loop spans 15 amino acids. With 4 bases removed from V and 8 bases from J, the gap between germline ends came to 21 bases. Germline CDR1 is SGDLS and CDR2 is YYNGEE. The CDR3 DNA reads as TGTGCCAGCAGCCCCCGGGGTACGCCGCCTTCCGGCTACACCTTC. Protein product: CASSPRGTPPSGYTF.

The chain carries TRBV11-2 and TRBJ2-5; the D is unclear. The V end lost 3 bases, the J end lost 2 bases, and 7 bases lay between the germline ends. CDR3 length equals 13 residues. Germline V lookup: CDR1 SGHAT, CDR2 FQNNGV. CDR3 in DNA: TGTGCCAGCAGCTTTTCCGAACAAGAGACCCAGTACTTC. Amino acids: CASSFSEQETQYF.

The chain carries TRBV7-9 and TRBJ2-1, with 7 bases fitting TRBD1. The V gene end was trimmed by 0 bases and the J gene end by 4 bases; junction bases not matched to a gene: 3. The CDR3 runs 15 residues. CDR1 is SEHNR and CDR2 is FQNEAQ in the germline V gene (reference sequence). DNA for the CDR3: TGTGCCAGCAGCTTAGCACAGGGGAATTACAATGAGCAGTTCTTC. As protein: CASSLAQGNYNEQFF.

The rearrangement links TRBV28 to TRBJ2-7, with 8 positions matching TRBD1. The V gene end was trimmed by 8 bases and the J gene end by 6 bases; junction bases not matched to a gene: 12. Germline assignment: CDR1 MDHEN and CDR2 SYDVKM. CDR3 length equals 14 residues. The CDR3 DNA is TGTGCCAGCGGCCAGGGGGCCCTACTGGGCGAGCAGTACTTC. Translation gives CASGQGALLGEQYF.

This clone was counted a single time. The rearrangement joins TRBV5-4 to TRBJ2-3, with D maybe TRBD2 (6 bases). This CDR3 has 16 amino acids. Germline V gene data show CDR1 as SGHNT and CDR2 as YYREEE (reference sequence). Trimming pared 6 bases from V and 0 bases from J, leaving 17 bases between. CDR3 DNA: TGTGCCAGCACCCTGGACGGGGGTGCCAGCACAGATACGCAGTATTTT. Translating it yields CASTLDGGASTDTQYF.

The DNA of the CDR3 is TGTGCCAGCAATAAAAACCCGAGTAGGCCCGGGGAGCTGTTTTTT. Its translation is CASNKNPSRPGELFF. The chain recombines TRBV13 with TRBJ2-2, with D hard to call. CDR1 and CDR2 from the germline V gene are PRHDT and FYEKMQ (reference sequence). The CDR3 has 15 residues. V was clipped by 7 bases and J by 6 bases, with 18 bases between them.

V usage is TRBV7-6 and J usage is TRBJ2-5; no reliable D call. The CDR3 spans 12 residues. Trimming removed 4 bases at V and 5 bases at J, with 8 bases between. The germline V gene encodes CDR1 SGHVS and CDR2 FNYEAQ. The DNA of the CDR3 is TGTGCCAGCAGCTCGACCTGGGAGACCCAGTACTTC. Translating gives CASSSTWETQYF.

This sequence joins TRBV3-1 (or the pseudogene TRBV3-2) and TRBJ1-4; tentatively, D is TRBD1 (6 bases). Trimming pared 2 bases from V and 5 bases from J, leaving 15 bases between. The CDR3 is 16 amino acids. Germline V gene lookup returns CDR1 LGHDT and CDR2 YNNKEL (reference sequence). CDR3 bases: TGTGCCAGCAGCCAATACCGGGACAAAGAGAATGAAAAACTGTTTTTT. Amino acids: CASSQYRDKENEKLFF.

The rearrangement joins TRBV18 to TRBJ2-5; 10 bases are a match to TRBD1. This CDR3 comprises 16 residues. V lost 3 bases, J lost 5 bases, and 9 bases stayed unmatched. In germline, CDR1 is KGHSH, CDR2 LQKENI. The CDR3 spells CASSPRRGQGLETQYF. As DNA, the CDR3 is TGTGCCAGCTCACCGCGGCGGGGACAGGGGCTTGAGACCCAGTACTTC.

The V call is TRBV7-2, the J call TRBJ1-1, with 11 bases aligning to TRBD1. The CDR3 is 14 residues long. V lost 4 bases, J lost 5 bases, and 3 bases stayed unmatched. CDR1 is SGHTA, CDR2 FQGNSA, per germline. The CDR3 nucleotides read TGTGCCAGCAGCTCGGACAGGGGGCGGACTGAAGCTTTCTTT. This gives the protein CASSSDRGRTEAFF. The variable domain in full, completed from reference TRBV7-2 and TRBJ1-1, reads GAGVSQSPSNKVTEKGKDVELRCDPISGHTALYWYRQSLGQGLEFLIYFQGNSAPDKSGLPSDRFSAERTGGSVSTLTIQRTQQEDSAVYLCASSSDRGRTEAFFGQGTRLTVV.

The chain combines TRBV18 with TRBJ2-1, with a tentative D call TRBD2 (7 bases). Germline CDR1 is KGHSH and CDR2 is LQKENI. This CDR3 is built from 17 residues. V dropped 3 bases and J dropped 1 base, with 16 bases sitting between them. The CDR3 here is CASSPRGASGSYNEQFF. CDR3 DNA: TGTGCCAGCTCACCCCGGGGGGCTAGCGGTTCCTACAATGAGCAGTTCTTC.

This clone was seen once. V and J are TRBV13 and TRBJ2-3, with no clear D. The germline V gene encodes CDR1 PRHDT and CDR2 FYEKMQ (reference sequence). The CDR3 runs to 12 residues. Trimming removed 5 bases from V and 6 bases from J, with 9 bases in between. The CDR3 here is CASSLLGDTQYF. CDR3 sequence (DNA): TGTGCCAGCAGCCTCCTGGGGGATACGCAGTATTTT.

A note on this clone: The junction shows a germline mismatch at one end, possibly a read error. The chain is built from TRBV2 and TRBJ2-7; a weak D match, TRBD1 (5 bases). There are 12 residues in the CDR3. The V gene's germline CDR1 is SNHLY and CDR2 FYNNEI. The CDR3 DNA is TGTGCCAGCAGTGTTAGACAGCCCCCTAAAGGCTTC. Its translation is CASSVRQPPKGF.

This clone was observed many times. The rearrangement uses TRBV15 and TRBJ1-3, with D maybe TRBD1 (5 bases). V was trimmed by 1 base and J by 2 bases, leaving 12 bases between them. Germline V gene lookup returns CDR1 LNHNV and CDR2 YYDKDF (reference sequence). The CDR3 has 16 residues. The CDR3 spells CATSRVRGKPGNTIYF. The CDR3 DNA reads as TGTGCCACCAGCAGAGTGAGGGGTAAGCCTGGAAACACCATATATTTT.